Listed below are T cell receptor beta chains from one sample, sequenced in a study of cytomegalovirus exposure and HLA in healthy donors. Clones were sequenced by immunoSEQ multiplex PCR, and TCRdb holds only the in-frame ones, with some missing. Of approximately 150,000 clones listed, roughly 80% are singletons. The sample comprised PBMCs. The origin of the receptors is a woman aged 25 to 39 in good health and CMV-seronegative. Both conserved end residues are part of each CDR3. A D gene is named only where the DNA matches it firmly. Clone size, where shown, is once, few, many, or a class for clones that have expanded.

J gene: TRBJ1-1
clone size: few
V gene: TRBV29-1
D gene: .
CDR3 protein: CSVERDRVNTEAFF
CDR3 DNA: TGCAGCGTTGAGCGTGACAGAGTGAACACTGAAGCTTTCTTT

J gene: TRBJ2-7
clone size: .
V gene: TRBV30
D gene: TRBD1
CDR3 protein: CAWSRDRFSYEQYF
CDR3 DNA: TGTGCCTGGAGTCGGGACAGGTTTTCCTACGAGCAGTACTTC

J gene: TRBJ1-2
clone size: .
V gene: TRBV30
D gene: TRBD1
CDR3 protein: CACQGQGAYGYTF
CDR3 DNA: TGTGCCTGCCAGGGACAGGGGGCCTATGGCTACACCTTC

J gene: TRBJ2-2
clone size: .
V gene: TRBV19
D gene: TRBD2
CDR3 protein: CASSRAGEYRAGELFF
CDR3 DNA: TGTGCCAGTAGTAGAGCGGGAGAGTATCGAGCCGGGGAGCTGTTTTTT

J gene: TRBJ1-2
clone size: .
V gene: TRBV6-6
D gene: TRBD1
CDR3 protein: CASKPGTGIGYTF
CDR3 DNA: TGTGCCAGCAAACCCGGGACAGGGATCGGCTACACCTTC

J gene: TRBJ1-2
clone size: .
V gene: TRBV4-1
D gene: .
CDR3 protein: CASSQTLTDGYTF
CDR3 DNA: TGCGCCAGCAGCCAAACCCTGACAGATGGCTACACCTTC

J gene: TRBJ2-3
clone size: once
V gene: TRBV7-3
D gene: .
CDR3 protein: CASSLYGGGDLYTQYF
CDR3 DNA: TGTGCCAGCAGCTTATACGGCGGGGGCGACCTGTATACGCAGTATTTT

J gene: TRBJ1-1
clone size: .
V gene: TRBV6-6
D gene: .
CDR3 protein: CASSISDTEAFF
CDR3 DNA: TGTGCCAGCAGCATCAGTGACACTGAAGCTTTCTTT

J gene: TRBJ2-2
clone size: .
V gene: TRBV5-1
D gene: .
CDR3 protein: CASSLDSSYGELFF
CDR3 DNA: TGCGCCAGCAGCTTGGACAGTTCCTATGGGGAGCTGTTTTTT

J gene: TRBJ1-5
clone size: once
V gene: TRBV19
D gene: .
CDR3 protein: CASSMGRINQPQHF
CDR3 DNA: TGTGCCAGTAGTATGGGGCGGATCAATCAGCCCCAGCATTTT

J gene: TRBJ1-2
clone size: .
V gene: TRBV30
D gene: .
CDR3 protein: CAWSDGNANYGYTF
CDR3 DNA: TGTGCCTGGAGTGATGGCAACGCTAACTATGGCTACACCTTC

J gene: TRBJ2-2
clone size: .
V gene: TRBV27
D gene: .
CDR3 protein: CASSLGGLGWTGELFF
CDR3 DNA: TGTGCCAGCAGTTTAGGAGGGCTAGGCTGGACCGGGGAGCTGTTTTTT

J gene: TRBJ1-1
clone size: .
V gene: TRBV29-1
D gene: TRBD1
CDR3 protein: CSVVGTAMNTEAFF
CDR3 DNA: TGCAGCGTTGTCGGGACAGCCATGAACACTGAAGCTTTCTTT

J gene: TRBJ2-3
clone size: .
V gene: TRBV5-4
D gene: .
CDR3 protein: CASSLDVGGLDTQYF
CDR3 DNA: TGTGCCAGCAGCTTGGATGTTGGCGGACTAGATACGCAGTATTTT

J gene: TRBJ2-3
clone size: once
V gene: TRBV7-3
D gene: .
CDR3 protein: CASSLDIGADTQYF
CDR3 DNA: TGTGCCAGCAGCTTGGACATTGGAGCAGATACGCAGTATTTT

J gene: TRBJ2-2
clone size: .
V gene: TRBV14
D gene: TRBD1
CDR3 protein: CASSQRNRGNTGELFF
CDR3 DNA: TGTGCCAGCAGCCAAAGGAACAGGGGGAACACCGGGGAGCTGTTTTTT

J gene: TRBJ1-1
clone size: .
V gene: TRBV7-9
D gene: .
CDR3 protein: CSSSLRTAEAFF
CDR3 DNA: TGTTCCAGCAGCTTAAGGACAGCTGAAGCTTTCTTT

J gene: TRBJ2-5
clone size: .
V gene: TRBV7-9
D gene: .
CDR3 protein: CASSEAGRGETQYF
CDR3 DNA: TGTGCCAGCAGCGAAGCGGGGAGGGGGGAGACCCAGTACTTC

J gene: TRBJ2-5
clone size: .
V gene: TRBV7-9
D gene: TRBD1
CDR3 protein: CASSLRTGQETQYF
CDR3 DNA: TGTGCCAGCAGCTTACGGACAGGCCAAGAGACCCAGTACTTC

J gene: TRBJ2-1
clone size: .
V gene: TRBV14
D gene: .
CDR3 protein: CASSLSSSYNEQFF
CDR3 DNA: TGTGCCAGCAGCCTAAGTAGCTCCTACAATGAGCAGTTCTTC

J gene: TRBJ1-2
clone size: .
V gene: TRBV2
D gene: .
CDR3 protein: CASSEGARVGGYTF
CDR3 DNA: TGTGCCAGCAGTGAGGGGGCAAGAGTGGGTGGCTACACCTTC

J gene: TRBJ1-1
clone size: once
V gene: TRBV20-1
D gene: .
CDR3 protein: CSAREAFF
CDR3 DNA: TGCAGTGCCCGTGAAGCTTTCTTT

J gene: TRBJ1-6
clone size: .
V gene: TRBV5-8
D gene: .
CDR3 protein: CASSFSLGGSPLHF
CDR3 DNA: TGTGCCAGCAGCTTCTCGCTGGGGGGGTCACCCCTCCACTTT

J gene: TRBJ1-2
clone size: .
V gene: TRBV11-2
D gene: .
CDR3 protein: CASSWQGQDPGYTF
CDR3 DNA: TGTGCCAGCAGTTGGCAGGGCCAGGACCCTGGCTACACCTTC

J gene: TRBJ1-4
clone size: .
V gene: TRBV6-6
D gene: .
CDR3 protein: CASTRGSTNEKLFF
CDR3 DNA: TGTGCCAGCACTAGAGGATCAACTAATGAAAAACTGTTTTTT

J gene: TRBJ1-3
clone size: .
V gene: TRBV10-3
D gene: .
CDR3 protein: CAISEGQDPGNTIYF
CDR3 DNA: TGTGCCATCAGTGAGGGCCAGGATCCTGGAAACACCATATATTTT

J gene: TRBJ1-4
clone size: .
V gene: TRBV2
D gene: TRBD1
CDR3 protein: CASSGGQFNEKLFF
CDR3 DNA: TGTGCCAGCAGTGGGGGACAGTTCAATGAAAAACTGTTTTTT

J gene: TRBJ1-3
clone size: .
V gene: TRBV6-1
D gene: TRBD1
CDR3 protein: CASSVDRVAGNTIYF
CDR3 DNA: TGTGCCAGCAGTGTAGACAGGGTGGCTGGAAACACCATATATTTT

J gene: TRBJ1-1
clone size: .
V gene: TRBV30
D gene: TRBD1
CDR3 protein: CAWRPRRTGRNTEAFF
CDR3 DNA: TGTGCCTGGAGACCCCGCAGGACAGGGAGGAACACTGAAGCTTTCTTT

J gene: TRBJ1-2
clone size: .
V gene: TRBV6-1
D gene: .
CDR3 protein: CASIEGHDLYGYTF
CDR3 DNA: TGTGCCAGCATTGAAGGACACGACCTCTATGGCTACACCTTC

J gene: TRBJ1-2
clone size: .
V gene: TRBV6-1
D gene: TRBD1
CDR3 protein: CASSPPGQGVYGYTF
CDR3 DNA: TGTGCCAGCAGTCCGCCGGGACAGGGGGTGTATGGCTACACCTTC

J gene: TRBJ2-1
clone size: .
V gene: TRBV30
D gene: TRBD1
CDR3 protein: CAWSPDRGNEQFF
CDR3 DNA: TGTGCCTGGAGCCCAGACAGGGGCAATGAGCAGTTCTTC

J gene: TRBJ1-1
clone size: .
V gene: TRBV18
D gene: TRBD1
CDR3 protein: CASSPPTGTADTEAFF
CDR3 DNA: TGTGCCAGCTCACCGCCGACCGGGACAGCTGACACTGAAGCTTTCTTT

J gene: TRBJ2-5
clone size: .
V gene: TRBV7-2
D gene: TRBD1
CDR3 protein: CASSPQTGLPETQYF
CDR3 DNA: TGTGCCAGCAGCCCTCAGACAGGGCTGCCGGAGACCCAGTACTTC

J gene: TRBJ1-5
clone size: .
V gene: TRBV19
D gene: .
CDR3 protein: CASSILPVYGQPQHF
CDR3 DNA: TGTGCCAGTAGTATTCTCCCGGTTTACGGTCAGCCCCAGCATTTT

J gene: TRBJ2-3
clone size: .
V gene: TRBV21-1
D gene: .
CDR3 protein: CASSKRYHRRTDTQYF
CDR3 DNA: TGTGCCAGCAGCAAAAGGTATCACAGACGCACAGATACGCAGTATTTT

J gene: TRBJ2-7
clone size: .
V gene: TRBV2
D gene: .
CDR3 protein: CASSPRGRPSYEQYF
CDR3 DNA: TGTGCCAGCAGTCCAAGGGGCAGGCCATCCTACGAGCAGTACTTC

J gene: TRBJ1-6
clone size: few
V gene: TRBV4-3
D gene: .
CDR3 protein: CASSALPKGDNSPLHF
CDR3 DNA: TGCGCCAGCAGCGCCCTACCGAAGGGGGACAATTCACCCCTCCACTTT

J gene: TRBJ1-3
clone size: .
V gene: TRBV30
D gene: .
CDR3 protein: CALGYSGNTIYF
CDR3 DNA: TGTGCCCTCGGTTACTCTGGAAACACCATATATTTT

J gene: TRBJ1-2
clone size: .
V gene: TRBV7-3
D gene: TRBD1
CDR3 protein: CASTPGTGGDYGYTF
CDR3 DNA: TGTGCCAGCACCCCCGGGACAGGGGGTGACTATGGCTACACCTTC

J gene: TRBJ1-4
clone size: .
V gene: TRBV5-4
D gene: TRBD1
CDR3 protein: CASSLWTGRNEKLFF
CDR3 DNA: TGTGCCAGCAGCTTATGGACAGGGAGAAATGAAAAACTGTTTTTT

J gene: TRBJ2-7
clone size: few
V gene: TRBV6-1
D gene: TRBD2
CDR3 protein: CASSESSGASHEQYF
CDR3 DNA: TGTGCCAGCAGTGAAAGTAGCGGGGCCTCCCACGAGCAGTACTTC

J gene: TRBJ2-3
clone size: once
V gene: TRBV5-4
D gene: TRBD2
CDR3 protein: CASSPPSGSADTQYF
CDR3 DNA: TGTGCCAGCAGCCCGCCCAGCGGGAGTGCAGATACGCAGTATTTT

J gene: TRBJ1-2
clone size: few
V gene: TRBV6-5
D gene: .
CDR3 protein: CASSPRWAGYGYTF
CDR3 DNA: TGTGCCAGCAGCCCCAGGTGGGCGGGGTATGGCTACACCTTC

J gene: TRBJ2-7
clone size: .
V gene: TRBV27
D gene: TRBD2
CDR3 protein: CASSLGRGGYEQYF
CDR3 DNA: TGTGCCAGCAGTTTAGGGAGGGGTGGTTACGAGCAGTACTTC

J gene: TRBJ2-5
clone size: .
V gene: TRBV7-2
D gene: TRBD2
CDR3 protein: CASSLGRGGWETQYF
CDR3 DNA: TGTGCCAGCAGCTTGGGACGGGGGGGCTGGGAGACCCAGTACTTC

J gene: TRBJ2-1
clone size: .
V gene: TRBV5-1
D gene: TRBD1
CDR3 protein: CASSLVDRATDEQFF
CDR3 DNA: TGCGCCAGCAGCTTGGTGGACAGGGCTACGGATGAGCAGTTCTTC

J gene: TRBJ2-2
clone size: once
V gene: TRBV9
D gene: .
CDR3 protein: CASSGQRGLTTGELFF
CDR3 DNA: TGTGCCAGCAGCGGACAAAGAGGACTAACCACCGGGGAGCTGTTTTTT

J gene: TRBJ1-3
clone size: .
V gene: TRBV30
D gene: TRBD1
CDR3 protein: CAWSDPVTGGGNTIYF
CDR3 DNA: TGTGCCTGGAGTGACCCCGTGACAGGGGGCGGAAACACCATATATTTT

J gene: TRBJ2-7
clone size: .
V gene: TRBV6-5
D gene: TRBD2
CDR3 protein: CASSYTSGRAGYEQYF
CDR3 DNA: TGTGCCAGCAGTTACACTAGCGGGAGGGCCGGGTACGAGCAGTACTTC

J gene: TRBJ1-1
clone size: .
V gene: TRBV7-2
D gene: .
CDR3 protein: CASSPHEVMNTEAFF
CDR3 DNA: TGTGCCAGCAGCCCTCACGAGGTGATGAACACTGAAGCTTTCTTT

J gene: TRBJ1-6
clone size: once
V gene: TRBV21-1
D gene: .
CDR3 protein: CASSKVSTGGFHNSPLHF
CDR3 DNA: TGTGCCAGCAGCAAAGTTTCGACAGGGGGCTTCCATAATTCACCCCTCCACTTT

J gene: TRBJ2-7
clone size: .
V gene: TRBV4-1
D gene: TRBD1
CDR3 protein: CASSHRDRESSEQYF
CDR3 DNA: TGCGCCAGCAGCCACCGGGACAGGGAATCGTCCGAGCAGTACTTC

J gene: TRBJ1-3
clone size: .
V gene: TRBV7-2
D gene: .
CDR3 protein: CASSPYRAATGNTIYF
CDR3 DNA: TGTGCCAGCAGCCCCTACAGGGCCGCCACTGGAAACACCATATATTTT

J gene: TRBJ2-2
clone size: .
V gene: TRBV9
D gene: .
CDR3 protein: CASSEQTDTGELFF
CDR3 DNA: TGTGCCAGCAGCGAACAGACGGACACCGGGGAGCTGTTTTTT

J gene: TRBJ1-2
clone size: once
V gene: TRBV4-1
D gene: .
CDR3 protein: CASSRGRAGNNYGYTF
CDR3 DNA: TGCGCCAGCAGCCGGGGTCGGGCAGGGAATAACTATGGCTACACCTTC

J gene: TRBJ2-3
clone size: .
V gene: TRBV28
D gene: TRBD2
CDR3 protein: CASSLTSATDTQYF
CDR3 DNA: TGTGCCAGCAGTTTGACTAGCGCCACAGATACGCAGTATTTT

J gene: TRBJ2-7
clone size: .
V gene: TRBV15
D gene: TRBD2
CDR3 protein: CATSSHLAGREGEQYF
CDR3 DNA: TGTGCCACCAGCAGCCATCTAGCGGGGAGGGAGGGGGAGCAGTACTTC

J gene: TRBJ1-1
clone size: .
V gene: TRBV27
D gene: TRBD1
CDR3 protein: CASSPVPGQGEAFF
CDR3 DNA: TGTGCCAGCAGTCCTGTCCCGGGACAGGGTGAAGCTTTCTTT